The clone carrying this TCR beta chain was seen ten or more times. Each ophthalmopathy patient scored at least 3 on the Clinical Activity Score and at least 4 on NOSPECS grade, with duration under 3 months. The CDR3 runs to 11 residues. V was clipped by 7 bases and J by 6 bases, with 10 bases between them. The germline V gene encodes CDR1 ENHRY and CDR2 SYGVKD. The TCR beta CDR3 regions underwent amplification using RNA transcripts as the source. During a first-round RT-PCR of the TCR CDR3, the HTBI primer set was used. TCRdb processed the multiplex PCR reads anew with MiXCR; each CDR3 protein has one entry. Counted here are 300,000 to 350,000 distinct CDR3 sequences, 15% to 20% occurring once; the ten biggest clones make up 15% to 19%. The entry originates in a study of T cells in Graves' hyperthyroidism and ophthalmopathy.

The chain combines TRBV10-3 with TRBJ2-7; D not certain. Sample: blood. This clonotype was obtained from a middle-aged woman with Graves' ophthalmopathy. This CDR3 reads CAITKGSEQYF. CDR3 bases: TGTGCCATCACAAAAGGATCCGAGCAGTACTTC.